A single sample is the source of the 21 T cell receptor beta chains below, sequenced in a study of CD8 T cells in Susac syndrome. RNA was extracted with the RNeasy kit, and a quantity of roughly 0.45 to 1 ug was reverse transcribed using random hexamers. TCRdb re-analysed the immunoSEQ multiplex PCR reads in MiXCR, keeping a single row per CDR3 protein. This sample yields 120,000 or so distinct CDR3 sequences, of which around 96% are seen a single time; 0.11% to 0.15% belongs to the top ten. The sequenced sample was CD4+ T cells from PBMCs. These receptor sequences come from a human donor with Susac syndrome.

V gene TRBV28 combines with J gene TRBJ2-7; maybe TRBD1 (5 bases). This CDR3 spans 17 amino acids. Between the trimmed V and J ends, which lost 2 bases and 5 bases, there was a span of 22 bases. CDR1 and CDR2 from the germline V gene are MDHEN and SYDVKM. The CDR3 nucleotides are TGTGCCAGCAGTTTACCGCGGAACAGGATATCGTTGGACGAGCAGTACTTC. As protein: CASSLPRNRISLDEQYF. The whole variable domain, filled in from reference TRBV28 and TRBJ2-7, reads DVKVTQSSRYLVKRTGEKVFLECVQDMDHENMFWYRQDPGLGLRLIYFSYDVKMKEKGDIPEGYSVSREKKERFSLILESASTNQTSMYLCASSLPRNRISLDEQYFGPGTRLTVT.

V and J are TRBV20-1 and TRBJ1-2; D ambiguous. V was cut by 0 bases and J by 4 bases, with 12 bases left in between. This CDR3 contains 14 residues. Germline V gene data show CDR1 as DFQATT and CDR2 as SNEGSKA (reference sequence). CDR3 region: CSARDGGVGYGYTF. The CDR3 bases are TGCAGTGCTAGAGATGGCGGGGTTGGCTATGGCTACACCTTC.

The chain combines TRBV11-2 with TRBJ2-3; TRBD2 matches at 7 bases. The germline V gene has CDR1 SGHAT and CDR2 FQNNGV. The ends lost 1 base at V and 3 bases at J; junction bases unmatched: 4. The CDR3 is made up of 15 amino acids. The CDR3 DNA follows: TGTGCCAGCAGCTTAGGGGGCGGGAGAACAGATACGCAGTATTTT. This translates into CASSLGGGRTDTQYF.

J is TRBJ2-1 and V is TRBV29-1; weak D call: TRBD2 (6 bases). The V and J ends lost 6 bases and 5 bases respectively, with 14 bases between them. The CDR3 runs to 13 residues. Per germline, CDR1 SQVTM and CDR2 ANQGSEA. This chain's CDR3 is CSVAGLAHNEQFF. For the CDR3, the DNA is TGCAGCGTAGCGGGCCTAGCCCACAATGAGCAGTTCTTC.

This chain uses TRBV12-3 or TRBV12-4 with TRBJ1-1, with D maybe TRBD1 (5 bases). CDR3 length: 13 residues. Trimming took off 5 bases at V and 11 bases at J, with 18 bases between the two ends. This CDR3 is CASSRFLRGSAFF. The DNA for the CDR3 is TGTGCCAGCAGTAGGTTTCTGAGGGGATCGGCTTTCTTT.

The chain uses TRBV6-5 and TRBJ2-6, with 7 bases aligning to TRBD1. V shed 6 bases and J 3 bases; nucleotides not matched to a gene: 5. The CDR3 has 15 amino acids. The V gene's germline CDR1 is MNHEY and CDR2 SVGAGI. In DNA, the CDR3 is TGTGCCAGCAGGATGACAGGGAGTGGGGCCAACGTCCTGACTTTC. It yields the protein CASRMTGSGANVLTF.

The chain joins TRBV20-1 to TRBJ2-7; D unresolved. V lost 3 bases and J lost 5, with 11 bases in between. The CDR3 length is 12 residues. CDR1 is DFQATT and CDR2 is SNEGSKA in the germline V gene (reference sequence). CDR3 sequence reads: CSASDGFHEQYF. CDR3 DNA: TGCAGTGCTAGCGACGGTTTCCACGAGCAGTACTTC.

This chain uses TRBV30 with TRBJ2-7; 13 bases match TRBD2. The CDR3 totals 15 residues. The germline V gene has CDR1 GTSNPN and CDR2 SVGIG (reference sequence). V dropped 1 base and J dropped 3; count of bases not matched to a gene: 3. Written as DNA, the CDR3 is TGTGCCTGGAGTGATGGGACTAGCGGGAACTACGAGCAGTACTTC. It translates to CAWSDGTSGNYEQYF.

This chain uses TRBV28 with TRBJ1-2; D not certain. The CDR3 totals 14 residues. Trimming took off 5 bases at V and 3 bases at J, with 13 bases between the two ends. Germline V lookup: CDR1 MDHEN, CDR2 SYDVKM. CDR3 residues: CASSELGSHYGYTF. The CDR3, as DNA: TGTGCCAGCAGTGAGTTGGGCTCTCACTATGGCTACACCTTC.

V usage is TRBV5-1 and J usage is TRBJ2-1; D not resolved. The germline V gene encodes CDR1 SGHRS and CDR2 YFSETQ. This CDR3 contains 13 residues. V shed 0 bases and J shed 6 bases, with 7 bases lying between them. CDR3 bases: TGCGCCAGCAGCTTGGTTGGAACCAATGAGCAGTTCTTC. Its protein product is CASSLVGTNEQFF.

The chain uses TRBV5-1 and TRBJ2-6; D is undetermined. Germline loops: CDR1 SGHRS, CDR2 YFSETQ. Trimming stripped 6 bases from V and 0 bases from J, with 7 bases between. This CDR3 is built from 14 residues. CDR3 in DNA: TGCGCCAGCAATGTAAACTCTGGGGCCAACGTCCTGACTTTC. Translation: CASNVNSGANVLTF.

The J gene is TRBJ2-2, the V gene TRBV5-6; tentatively, D is TRBD2 (6 bases). Deletions cut 5 bases from V and 5 bases from J, with 19 bases between. CDR1 SGHDT and CDR2 YYEEEE come from the germline V gene. This CDR3 comprises 16 residues. CDR3 in amino acids: CASRKMWRVETGELFF. For the CDR3, the DNA is TGTGCCAGCAGGAAAATGTGGAGGGTTGAGACCGGGGAGCTGTTTTTT. Drawing the rest from reference TRBV5-6 and TRBJ2-2, the complete variable domain is DAGVTQSPTHLIKTRGQQVTLRCSPKSGHDTVSWYQQALGQGPQFIFQYYEEEERQRGNFPDRFSGHQFPNYSSELNVNALLLGDSALYLCASRKMWRVETGELFFGEGSRLTVL.

V is TRBV12-3 or TRBV12-4 and J is TRBJ2-4; D unresolved. The CDR3 runs to 14 residues. The V and J ends lost 7 bases and 9 bases respectively, with 19 bases between them. The CDR3 loop reads CASKGGAGRSIQYF. DNA of the CDR3: TGTGCCAGCAAAGGTGGAGCCGGTCGAAGCATTCAGTACTTC.

The chain carries TRBV30 and TRBJ1-1, with D unresolved. The CDR3 covers 11 residues. Germline CDR1 is GTSNPN and CDR2 is SVGIG (reference sequence). The V gene lost 2 bases and the J gene lost 4 bases, with 5 bases spanning the gap. CDR3 DNA sequence: TGTGCCTGGAGTCCGGCCACTGAAGCTTTCTTT. Protein: CAWSPATEAFF.

CDR3 residues: CSFGLAGGEQYF. The CDR3 DNA sequence: TGCAGCTTTGGACTAGCGGGAGGGGAGCAGTACTTC. The chain is built from TRBV29-1 and TRBJ2-7, with 15 bases matching TRBD2. V trimming: 8 bases; J trimming: 7 bases; junction bases outside the gene matches: 3. Germline CDR1 reads SQVTM; CDR2 reads ANQGSEA. CDR3 length: 12 residues.

The chain is built from TRBV3-1 and TRBJ2-1, with 9 bases fitting TRBD2. This CDR3 region has 14 residues. The junction had 0 bases not matched to a gene; V was cut back by 1 base and J by 5 bases. Looked up from germline, CDR1 is LGHDT and CDR2 is YNNKEL (reference sequence). CDR3 residues: CASSQGLADNEQFF. Written as DNA, the CDR3 is TGTGCCAGCAGCCAAGGACTAGCGGACAATGAGCAGTTCTTC.

The genes are TRBV9 and TRBJ1-1; 10 positions match TRBD1. Germline lookup yields CDR1 SGDLS and CDR2 YYNGEE. The junction had 5 bases not matched to a gene; V was cut back by 4 bases and J by 8 bases. The CDR3 extends over 13 amino acids. The DNA for the CDR3 is TGTGCCAGCAGCCCTTCGGGACAGGGGGAAGCTTTCTTT. This encodes CASSPSGQGEAFF.

V usage is TRBV28 and J usage is TRBJ1-2; D might be TRBD1 (6 bases). The CDR3 runs to 15 residues. CDR1 and CDR2 (germline): MDHEN, SYDVKM. CDR3 sequence (DNA): TGTGCAAACGGCCCTAACAGGGCACGGGCGGATGGCTACACCTTC. It is translated as CANGPNRARADGYTF.

This clonotype was picked up a small number of times. The rearrangement joins TRBV12-3 or TRBV12-4 to TRBJ1-5; D is perhaps TRBD1 (5 bases). V dropped 3 bases and J dropped 7 bases, with 10 bases sitting between them. The CDR3 loop spans 13 amino acids. The CDR3 is CASSLAGTQPQHF. As DNA, the CDR3 is TGTGCCAGCAGTTTGGCAGGGACCCAGCCCCAGCATTTT.

The rearrangement links TRBV28 to TRBJ2-5; 10 bases fit TRBD2. The CDR3 runs to 15 residues. V shed 7 bases, J shed 5 bases, and the junction held 10 bases outside the gene matches. CDR1 is MDHEN and CDR2 is SYDVKM in the germline V gene. CDR3 sequence reads: CASTPPEREGETQYF. CDR3 nucleotides: TGTGCCAGCACCCCCCCGGAGCGGGAGGGTGAGACCCAGTACTTC.

The J gene is TRBJ2-7, the V gene TRBV2; D possibly corresponds to TRBD1 (6 bases). This CDR3 region has 14 residues. The V and J ends lost 4 bases and 2 bases respectively, with 12 bases between them. Germline V gene data show CDR1 as SNHLY and CDR2 as FYNNEI. This CDR3 reads CASSVGRGPYEQYF. CDR3 sequence (DNA): TGTGCCAGCAGTGTTGGCAGGGGTCCCTACGAGCAGTACTTC.